These T cell receptor beta chains were read from a single sample in a study of OX40 agonist ivuxolimab in advanced cancers. Generated by immunoSEQ multiplex PCR, the TCRdb table keeps only in-frame clones and is missing some. Of around 78,000 clones listed, over 70% are singletons. The starting material was CD4+ or CD8+ T cells sorted from blood, obtained in a trial of the OX40 agonist ivuxolimab. These receptors were collected from an adult with an advanced solid tumor such as melanoma, head and neck, liver or kidney cancer. Each CDR3 is given with its conserved first and last residue. A D gene is named only where the DNA matches it firmly. The listing skips clone size in some rows; elsewhere it reads once, few, many or a size class.

-	TRBJ1-5	TRBV18	-	TGTGCCAGCTCACCACAGGGGAATCAGCCCCAGCATTTT	CASSPQGNQPQHF
few	TRBJ2-2	TRBV5-6	-	TGTGCCAGCAGCTTGGACTCCCGCAGGGGGGAGCTGTTTTTT	CASSLDSRRGELFF
-	TRBJ2-1	TRBV2	TRBD2	TGTGCCAGCAGACTAATCGCTAGCGGCCCATGGCAGTTCTTC	CASRLIASGPWQFF
-	TRBJ2-1	TRBV7-3	TRBD2	TGTGCCAGCAGCCCCGCTGCCTCTAGCGGGAGTGGGAATGAGCAGTTCTTC	CASSPAASSGSGNEQFF
-	TRBJ2-1	TRBV10-3	-	TGTGCCATCAGTGAGTCGTGGAAGGACACAAATGAGCAGTTCTTC	CAISESWKDTNEQFF
-	TRBJ2-7	TRBV30	-	TGTGCGTGGGCAGGGCCCTACGAGCAGTACTTC	CAWAGPYEQYF
-	TRBJ2-3	TRBV5-4	TRBD2	TGTGCCAGCAGCTTTACTAGCGGGAGCAAGGCTAGCACAGATACGCAGTATTTT	CASSFTSGSKASTDTQYF
-	TRBJ1-1	TRBV19	-	TGTGCCAGTAGACTCATCGAAGGTCACACTGAAGCTTTCTTT	CASRLIEGHTEAFF
few	TRBJ1-2	TRBV7-8	-	TGTGCCAGCCGAGGGAGGGGTCCCTACACCTTC	CASRGRGPYTF
-	TRBJ1-2	TRBV7-2	-	TGTGCCAGCAGCTCCGCGGTTTTAGGGGCCACTCTCTATGGCTACACCTTC	CASSSAVLGATLYGYTF
-	TRBJ1-2	TRBV7-3	-	TGTGCCAGCAGCTTAGCGGGACCCACCGGTGGCTACACCTTC	CASSLAGPTGGYTF
-	TRBJ2-2	TRBV7-9	-	TGTGCCAGCCCCAGCGGGACAAGCACCGGGGAGCTGTTTTTT	CASPSGTSTGELFF
-	TRBJ2-5	TRBV29-1	-	TGCAGCGTCGCCCCGACAACGATAGAGACCCAGTACTTC	CSVAPTTIETQYF
-	TRBJ2-2	TRBV13	-	TGTGCCAGCAGGGCGAGGGGGGACACCGGGGAGCTGTTTTTT	CASRARGDTGELFF
-	TRBJ1-4	TRBV2	-	TGTGCCAGCAACCGACAGGCAACTAATGAAAAACTGTTTTTT	CASNRQATNEKLFF
-	TRBJ1-1	TRBV19	-	TGTGCCAGTAGTCAGGGGTGGATGAACACTGAAGCTTTCTTT	CASSQGWMNTEAFF
-	TRBJ2-1	TRBV19	TRBD2	TGTGCCAGTAGTTTCGGGGGGGGGCCCGGTGAGCAGTTCTTC	CASSFGGGPGEQFF
-	TRBJ1-3	TRBV4-1	-	TGCGCCAGCAGCCAAGTATTCCCGGGAACCTCTGGAAACACCATATATTTT	CASSQVFPGTSGNTIYF
-	TRBJ2-2	TRBV6-6	-	TGTGCCAGCAGCGGGCCTCTGATGAACACCGGGGAGCTGTTTTTT	CASSGPLMNTGELFF
-	TRBJ2-5	TRBV7-2	TRBD1	TGTGCCAGCAGCTCAACCGGGACAGGGGAAGAGACCCAGTACTTC	CASSSTGTGEETQYF
-	TRBJ1-5	TRBV9	-	TGTGCCAGCAGCGTAGGGGGGCCCAATCAGCCCCAGCATTTT	CASSVGGPNQPQHF
-	TRBJ1-2	TRBV7-9	-	TGTGCCAGCAGCTTAGAGTCCAAGGCTAACTATGGCTACACCTTC	CASSLESKANYGYTF
-	TRBJ1-6	TRBV11-3	-	TGTGCCAGCAGCCTACACAAGGAAGGGGGATCACCCCTCCACTTT	CASSLHKEGGSPLHF
-	TRBJ1-5	TRBV6-4	TRBD1	TGTGCCAGCAGTGAGGGGGCAGGGGGGGCGCCCCAGCATTTT	CASSEGAGGAPQHF
-	TRBJ2-1	TRBV30	TRBD2	TGTGCCTGGATCCCTAGCGGGAGTATGAACAATGAGCAGTTCTTC	CAWIPSGSMNNEQFF
-	TRBJ2-7	TRBV10-3	-	TGTGCCATCAGTGGGGGGAGGGGGGTACCCTACGAGCAGTACTTC	CAISGGRGVPYEQYF
-	TRBJ1-3	TRBV6-5	-	TGTGCCAGCACCTCACAGGGAAACACCATATATTTT	CASTSQGNTIYF
few	TRBJ2-7	TRBV6-5	-	TGTGCCAGCAGTCCGACCGGGACCAGTCGCGAGCAGTACTTC	CASSPTGTSREQYF
-	TRBJ2-3	TRBV5-1	TRBD1	TGCGCCAGCTTCCAGGGGGCTCTTACAGATACGCAGTATTTT	CASFQGALTDTQYF
few	TRBJ2-7	TRBV25-1	TRBD2	TGTGCCAGCAGTCCTTGGGAGGGTAGCGGGACCTACGAGCAGTACTTC	CASSPWEGSGTYEQYF
-	TRBJ2-7	TRBV5-4	-	TGTGCCAGCAGCACGGACTATTCCTACGAGCAGTACTTC	CASSTDYSYEQYF
-	TRBJ1-1	TRBV5-6	-	TGTGCCAGCAGCTTATCCTACGGGGGGCAGGACACTGAAGCTTTCTTT	CASSLSYGGQDTEAFF
-	TRBJ2-3	TRBV4-1	TRBD2	TGCGCCAGCAGCCAAGCGTGGCTAGCGGGAGCCCCACGAGGAGCAGATACGCAGTATTTT	CASSQAWLAGAPRGADTQYF
-	TRBJ1-2	TRBV5-4	TRBD1	TGTGCCAGCAGCGGCCGGGACAGGGCTTTCGGCTACACCTTC	CASSGRDRAFGYTF
few	TRBJ2-1	TRBV7-6	-	TGTGCCAGCAGCTTAGTCGGAAGCTCCTACAATGAGCAGTTCTTC	CASSLVGSSYNEQFF
-	TRBJ2-7	TRBV6-6	-	TGTGCCAGCAGTCGGGACACCCCTAGGCAGCAGTACTTC	CASSRDTPRQQYF
-	TRBJ2-3	TRBV6-5	-	TGTGCCAGTCAAAGGGGAAATACGCAGTATTTT	CASQRGNTQYF
-	TRBJ1-4	TRBV6-5	-	TGTGCCAGCAGTTACTCAGCGCCCAGGGTAGAGGAAAAACTGTTTTTT	CASSYSAPRVEEKLFF
-	TRBJ1-1	TRBV19	-	TGTGCCAGTAGCAAAATCGCATTAACAGGGTACACTGAAGCTTTCTTT	CASSKIALTGYTEAFF
-	TRBJ2-7	TRBV15	TRBD2	TGTGCCACCAGCAGAGATCGGGGGGACTCCTACGAGCAGTACTTC	CATSRDRGDSYEQYF
-	TRBJ2-7	TRBV19	TRBD1	TGTGCCAGTAGTTGGACAGGGATCCACGAGCAGTACTTC	CASSWTGIHEQYF
-	TRBJ1-2	TRBV13	-	TGTGCCAGCAGCTTTCCAGGGGAGGGTTACACCTTC	CASSFPGEGYTF
-	TRBJ1-2	TRBV6-5	-	TGTGCCAGCAGTTCCCCGACAGGAACCATGGGCTACACCTTC	CASSSPTGTMGYTF
-	TRBJ1-6	TRBV6-6	-	TGTGCCAGCAGTGAGGGGAGGTTCGCCGGACCCCTCCACTTT	CASSEGRFAGPLHF
few	TRBJ2-5	TRBV4-1	-	TGCGCCAGCAGCCAACCAGAGGTGGGGGTTCAAGAGACCCAGTACTTC	CASSQPEVGVQETQYF
-	TRBJ2-5	TRBV19	-	TGTGCCAGTAGTATAGTGGGCATGGAGACCCAGTACTTC	CASSIVGMETQYF
-	TRBJ1-1	TRBV18	-	TGTGCCAGCTCACCTTTGGAGGGGGAAGCTTTCTTT	CASSPLEGEAFF
-	TRBJ1-5	TRBV7-2	TRBD1	TGTGCCAGCAGCGAGTGGACAGGATATAGCAATCAGCCCCAGCATTTT	CASSEWTGYSNQPQHF
-	TRBJ1-1	TRBV11-2	-	TGTGCCAGCAGCTTAGATCTACCGCAGAGAGCTTTCTTT	CASSLDLPQRAFF
-	TRBJ1-2	TRBV6-5	-	TGTGCCAGCAGTTGGCAGGGTACTTATGGCTACACCTTC	CASSWQGTYGYTF
-	TRBJ2-3	TRBV9	TRBD2	TGTGCCAGCAGCGTCCTAGCGGGAGGTACAGATACGCAGTATTTT	CASSVLAGGTDTQYF
-	TRBJ2-7	TRBV6-1	TRBD1	TGTGCCAGCAGTCATAGGACAGGGGCCTCCTACGAGCAGTACTTC	CASSHRTGASYEQYF
-	TRBJ1-2	TRBV10-3	-	TGTGCCATCAGTGGGGGGGCTAACTATGGCTACACCTTC	CAISGGANYGYTF
-	TRBJ2-5	TRBV5-1	TRBD2	TGCGCCAGCAGCCTGGGGACTAGCGTAAAAGAGACCCAGTACTTC	CASSLGTSVKETQYF
-	TRBJ1-4	TRBV18	TRBD1	TGTGCCAGCTCGCCGGGACAGGGGAGTGAAAAACTGTTTTTT	CASSPGQGSEKLFF
-	TRBJ2-1	TRBV29-1	-	TGCAGCGCCGGTGGTGTACCCTCCTACAATGAGCAGTTCTTC	CSAGGVPSYNEQFF
-	TRBJ1-2	TRBV5-4	-	TGTGCCAGCAGCCTTTGGGGAAATGGCTACACCTTC	CASSLWGNGYTF
few	TRBJ1-1	TRBV27	-	TGTGCCAGCAGCCCCAGTGTGGGGGGGAGCGCTTTCTTT	CASSPSVGGSAFF
-	TRBJ2-2	TRBV28	-	TGTGCCAGCAGTTCCAACCCCCTAATGGGCGGAGCGAACACCGGGGAGCTGTTTTTT	CASSSNPLMGGANTGELFF
few	TRBJ2-2	TRBV5-8	TRBD1	TGTGCCAGCAGCTTTGAGGGGTTACAGGGGCCCGGGGAGCTGTTTTTT	CASSFEGLQGPGELFF